Below, 4 T cell receptor beta chains from the same sample are listed, as sequenced in a study of shared clonotypes between healthy human individuals. The repertoire was sequenced with immunoSEQ multiplex PCR; TCRdb's copy has only in-frame clones and lacks some. Of fewer than 600,000 clones listed, 75% to 85% are singletons. The source material was PBMCs. These receptors all stem from a woman aged 40 to 49 in good health. Some clones in this sample may be carry-over from other donors' samples.

V usage is TRBV2 and J usage is TRBJ2-7, with 10 bases matching TRBD1. The CDR3 spans 14 residues. The germline V gene has CDR1 SNHLY and CDR2 FYNNEI. The V gene end was trimmed by 8 bases and the J gene end by 2 bases; junction bases not matched to a gene: 6. The CDR3 is CASHRDRGTYEQYF. The CDR3 DNA sequence: TGTGCCAGCCACCGGGACAGGGGCACCTACGAGCAGTACTTC.

The V gene is TRBV5-1, the J gene TRBJ2-2; unclear D gene. The CDR3 length is 11 residues. Per germline, CDR1 SGHRS and CDR2 YFSETQ. The V end lost 4 bases, the J end lost 8 bases, and 6 bases lay between the germline ends. CDR3 loop: CASSLLGELFF. The CDR3 DNA sequence: TGCGCCAGCAGCCTCCTTGGGGAGCTGTTTTTT.

The CDR3 region is CAWTATRSGNTIYF. DNA of the CDR3: TGTGCCTGGACGGCCACCCGCTCTGGAAACACCATATATTTT. The V call is TRBV30, the J call TRBJ1-3; no firm D call. The germline gives CDR1 GTSNPN, CDR2 SVGIG (reference sequence). This CDR3 has 14 residues. V shed 4 bases and J shed 0 bases, with 10 bases lying between them.

The gene calls are TRBV29-1 and TRBJ2-2; D unresolved. Germline V lookup: CDR1 SQVTM, CDR2 ANQGSEA. Trimming cost V 6 bases and J 1 base, with 12 bases left between them. This CDR3 contains 14 residues. CDR3 protein: CSVESTLNTGELFF. DNA for the CDR3: TGCAGCGTCGAAAGTACACTGAACACCGGGGAGCTGTTTTTT.